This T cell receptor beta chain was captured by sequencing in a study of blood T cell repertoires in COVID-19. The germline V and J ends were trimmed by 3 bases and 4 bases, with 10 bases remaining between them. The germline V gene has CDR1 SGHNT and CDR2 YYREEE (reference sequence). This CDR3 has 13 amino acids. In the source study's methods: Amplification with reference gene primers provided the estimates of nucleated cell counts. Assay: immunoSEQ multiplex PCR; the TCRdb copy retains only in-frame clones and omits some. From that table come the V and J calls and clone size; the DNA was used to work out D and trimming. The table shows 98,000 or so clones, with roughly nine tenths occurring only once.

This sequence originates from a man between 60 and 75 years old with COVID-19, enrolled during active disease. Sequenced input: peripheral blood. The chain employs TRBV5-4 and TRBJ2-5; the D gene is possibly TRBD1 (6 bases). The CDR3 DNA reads TGTGCCAGCAGCTCACAGGGCCGAGAGACCCAGTACTTC. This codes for CASSSQGRETQYF.